This paragraph reports one T cell receptor (beta chain). This sample was included in a study of Ad26.COV2.S vaccination and SARS-CoV-2 variants. Noted treatment: roughly 20 received Ad26.COV2.S at low or high dose, single or two shots; about 5 received placebo; per-sample allocation not given. Sampling occurred on day 63 after the first vaccine or placebo injection. J gave up 7 bases and V 5 bases, and 10 bases lay outside the gene matches. Germline-derived CDR1 and CDR2 are MGHDK and SYGVNS. CDR3 length: 16 amino acids. The table came from immunoSEQ multiplex PCR; TCRdb's copy has only in-frame clones and leaves some out. Among nearly 400,000 clones listed, 89% were seen once.

This clonotype was sampled from a person aged 18-60 years who received the Ad26.COV2.S COVID-19 vaccine or a placebo. The sequences come from peripheral blood, collected in a trial of Ad26.COV2.S vaccine versus placebo. The genes are TRBV25-1 and TRBJ2-1; TRBD2 agrees at 11 bases. The CDR3 DNA is TGTGCCAGCAGTTTAACTAGCGGGAGCGGTGGAAATGAGCAGTTCTTC. Amino acids: CASSLTSGSGGNEQFF.